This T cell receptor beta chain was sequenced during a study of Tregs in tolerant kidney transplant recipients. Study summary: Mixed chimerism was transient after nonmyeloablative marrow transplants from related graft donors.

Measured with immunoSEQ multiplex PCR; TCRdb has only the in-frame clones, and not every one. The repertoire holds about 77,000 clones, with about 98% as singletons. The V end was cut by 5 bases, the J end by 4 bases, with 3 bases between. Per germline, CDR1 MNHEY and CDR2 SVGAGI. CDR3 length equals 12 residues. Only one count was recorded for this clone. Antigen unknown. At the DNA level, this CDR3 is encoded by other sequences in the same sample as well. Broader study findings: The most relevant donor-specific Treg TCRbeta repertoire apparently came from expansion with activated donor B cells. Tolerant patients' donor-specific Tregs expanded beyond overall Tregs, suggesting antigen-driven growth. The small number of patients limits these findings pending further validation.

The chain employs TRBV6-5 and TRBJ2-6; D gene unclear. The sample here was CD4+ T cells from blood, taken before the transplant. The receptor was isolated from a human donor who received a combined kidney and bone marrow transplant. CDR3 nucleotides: TGTGCCAGCAGTCGGGGGGCCAACGTCCTGACTTTC. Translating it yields CASSRGANVLTF.